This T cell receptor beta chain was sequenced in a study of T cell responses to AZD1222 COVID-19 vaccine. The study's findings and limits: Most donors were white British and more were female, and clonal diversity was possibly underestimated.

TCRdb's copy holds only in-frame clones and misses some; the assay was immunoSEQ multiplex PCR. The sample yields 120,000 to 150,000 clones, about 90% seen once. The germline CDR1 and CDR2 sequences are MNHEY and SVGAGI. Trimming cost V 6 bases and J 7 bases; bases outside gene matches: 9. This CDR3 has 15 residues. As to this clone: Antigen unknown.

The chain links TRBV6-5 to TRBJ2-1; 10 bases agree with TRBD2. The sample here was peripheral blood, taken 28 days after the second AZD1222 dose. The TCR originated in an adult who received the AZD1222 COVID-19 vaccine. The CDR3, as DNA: TGTGCCAGCAGCCAAGGGACTAGCGTGAGAAATGAGCAGTTCTTC. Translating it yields CASSQGTSVRNEQFF.